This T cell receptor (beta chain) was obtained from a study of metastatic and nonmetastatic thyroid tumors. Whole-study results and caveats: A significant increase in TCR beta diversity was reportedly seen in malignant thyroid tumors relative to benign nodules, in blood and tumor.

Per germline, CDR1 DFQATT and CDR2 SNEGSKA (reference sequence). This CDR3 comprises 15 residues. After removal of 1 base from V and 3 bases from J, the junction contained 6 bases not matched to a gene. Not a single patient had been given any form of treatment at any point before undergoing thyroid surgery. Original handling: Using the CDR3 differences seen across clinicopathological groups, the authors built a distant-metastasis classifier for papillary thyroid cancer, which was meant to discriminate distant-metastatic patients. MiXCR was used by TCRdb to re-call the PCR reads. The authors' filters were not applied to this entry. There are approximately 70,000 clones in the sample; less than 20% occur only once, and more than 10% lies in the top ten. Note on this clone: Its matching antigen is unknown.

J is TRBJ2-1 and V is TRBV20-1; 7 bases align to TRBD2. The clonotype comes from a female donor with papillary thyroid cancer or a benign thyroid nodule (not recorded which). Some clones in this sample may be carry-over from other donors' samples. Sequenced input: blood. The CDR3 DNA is TGCAGTGCTAGAGGGAGCGGGGTTAACTACAATGAGCAGTTCTTC. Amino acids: CSARGSGVNYNEQFF.